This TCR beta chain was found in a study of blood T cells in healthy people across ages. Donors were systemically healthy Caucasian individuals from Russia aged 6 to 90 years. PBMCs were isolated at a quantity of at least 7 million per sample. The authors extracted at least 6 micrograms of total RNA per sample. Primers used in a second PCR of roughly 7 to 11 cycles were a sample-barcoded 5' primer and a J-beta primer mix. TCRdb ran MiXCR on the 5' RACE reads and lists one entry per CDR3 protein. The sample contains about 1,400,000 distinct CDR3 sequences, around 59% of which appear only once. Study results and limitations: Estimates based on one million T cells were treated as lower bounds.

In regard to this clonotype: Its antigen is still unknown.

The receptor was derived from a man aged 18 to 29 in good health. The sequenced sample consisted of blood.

The CDR3 loop is CATSHTGSSYNEQYF. The CDR3 DNA is TGTGCCACCTCCCACACAGGGAGCTCCTACAATGAGCAGTACTTC. The genes are TRBV24-1 and TRBJ2-1; TRBD1 is a possible D gene (6 bases). The DNA end lines up better with TRBJ2-7; the J call may be wrong. The CDR3 runs 15 residues. CDR1 is KGHDR, CDR2 SFDVKD, per germline.